Listed below are T cell receptor beta chains from one sample, sequenced in a study of T cell changes during pregnancy in multiple sclerosis. Repertoires were generated with immunoSEQ multiplex PCR, while TCRdb's copy carries only in-frame clones and drops some. The sample has around 57,000 clones, over 80% seen once. The specimen was peripheral blood, collected in the first trimester of pregnancy. The receptors derive from a female donor in good health, enrolled as a control in a pregnancy study. Both conserved end residues are part of each CDR3. Fields, in order: CDR3 length, J gene, V gene, clone size, D gene, CDR3 DNA, CDR3 protein. A D gene is named only where the DNA matches it firmly. Part of the rows lack a size; the others show once, few, many or a class for expanded clones.

length: 17; J: TRBJ2-1; V: TRBV4-2; size: -; D: TRBD2; DNA: TGTGCCAGCAGCCGAGAGATAGCGGGGGGCAGTTACAATGAGCAGTTCTTC; CDR3: CASSREIAGGSYNEQFF
length: 17; J: TRBJ2-4; V: TRBV19; size: -; D: -; DNA: TGTGCCAGTAGTATGGGGGGGGCTCGTTTGGGCAAAAACATTCAGTACTTC; CDR3: CASSMGGARLGKNIQYF
length: 14; J: TRBJ1-2; V: TRBV29-1; size: -; D: -; DNA: TGCAGCGTTGAAGATCAAGAACAGGACTATGGCTACACCTTC; CDR3: CSVEDQEQDYGYTF
length: 12; J: TRBJ1-3; V: TRBV6-5; size: -; D: -; DNA: TGTGCCAGCAGGGGGGGAAGAAACACCATATATTTT; CDR3: CASRGGRNTIYF
length: 12; J: TRBJ2-1; V: TRBV29-1; size: -; D: TRBD1; DNA: TGCAGCGTTGACGTACAGGGGGTTGAGCAGTTCTTC; CDR3: CSVDVQGVEQFF
length: 17; J: TRBJ2-7; V: TRBV2; size: -; D: TRBD2; DNA: TGTGCCAGCAGTGAAGCAACCTGGACTAGCGGGGACTACGAGCAGTACTTC; CDR3: CASSEATWTSGDYEQYF
length: 14; J: TRBJ1-6; V: TRBV6-6; size: -; D: -; DNA: TGTGCCAGCAGTTATGGGGGCACCGATTCACCCCTCCACTTT; CDR3: CASSYGGTDSPLHF
length: 15; J: TRBJ2-1; V: TRBV4-1; size: -; D: -; DNA: TGCGCCAGCAGCCAAGATCGGGGGGCGTACAATGAGCAGTTCTTC; CDR3: CASSQDRGAYNEQFF
length: 16; J: TRBJ2-1; V: TRBV4-1; size: once; D: TRBD1; DNA: TGCGCCAGCAGCGGGGGACAGGGGATATCCTACAATGAGCAGTTCTTC; CDR3: CASSGGQGISYNEQFF
length: 15; J: TRBJ2-1; V: TRBV2; size: -; D: TRBD1; DNA: TGTGCCAGCAGTGTTGGGACAGGGGGTTACTCCGAGCAGTTCTTC; CDR3: CASSVGTGGYSEQFF
length: 16; J: TRBJ2-7; V: TRBV7-9; size: -; D: -; DNA: TGTGCCAGCAGCACCCCGCCTAAGGCAGGGGCCCACGAGCAGTACTTC; CDR3: CASSTPPKAGAHEQYF
length: 14; J: TRBJ1-1; V: TRBV11-3; size: -; D: -; DNA: TGTGCCAGCAGCGTCACAGGGAGGAACACTGAAGCTTTCTTT; CDR3: CASSVTGRNTEAFF
length: 15; J: TRBJ2-3; V: TRBV5-4; size: -; D: TRBD2; DNA: TGTGCCAGCAGCTTGGCGGGGGGGTACGCAGATACGCAGTATTTT; CDR3: CASSLAGGYADTQYF
length: 16; J: TRBJ1-1; V: TRBV27; size: -; D: -; DNA: TGTGCCAGCAGCTTGGAAACCCCTAGGATGAACACTGAAGCTTTCTTT; CDR3: CASSLETPRMNTEAFF
length: 15; J: TRBJ1-1; V: TRBV15; size: -; D: -; DNA: TGTGCCACCAGCAGAGATGGAGCAGGGTTGCGGTCGGCTTTCTTT; CDR3: CATSRDGAGLRSAFF
length: 11; J: TRBJ2-7; V: TRBV27; size: -; D: -; DNA: TGTGCCAGCAGTTTAGGAGCCGAGCAGTACTTC; CDR3: CASSLGAEQYF
length: 15; J: TRBJ1-5; V: TRBV4-2; size: -; D: TRBD1; DNA: TGTGCCAGCAGAAATTCGGACAGGAGCAATCAGCCCCAGCATTTT; CDR3: CASRNSDRSNQPQHF
length: 15; J: TRBJ2-3; V: TRBV5-1; size: -; D: -; DNA: TGCGCCAGCAGCGGGGGGGCCGGTGGCACAGATACGCAGTATTTT; CDR3: CASSGGAGGTDTQYF
length: 12; J: TRBJ2-5; V: TRBV6-6; size: -; D: -; DNA: TGTGCCAGCAGTTACCCTCCTGTGACCCAGTACTTC; CDR3: CASSYPPVTQYF
length: 14; J: TRBJ2-2; V: TRBV6-4; size: -; D: -; DNA: TGTGCCAGCAGTGAGGGGGGAAGGGCCGGGGAGCTGTTTTTT; CDR3: CASSEGGRAGELFF
length: 15; J: TRBJ2-4; V: TRBV21-1; size: -; D: -; DNA: TGTGCCAGCAGCAAATCAGGGGGCGCTCGGGACATTCAGTACTTC; CDR3: CASSKSGGARDIQYF
length: 15; J: TRBJ2-7; V: TRBV5-6; size: -; D: TRBD1; DNA: TGTGCCAGCAGTCCCCCGGACAGGTTGGTATACGAGCAGTACTTC; CDR3: CASSPPDRLVYEQYF